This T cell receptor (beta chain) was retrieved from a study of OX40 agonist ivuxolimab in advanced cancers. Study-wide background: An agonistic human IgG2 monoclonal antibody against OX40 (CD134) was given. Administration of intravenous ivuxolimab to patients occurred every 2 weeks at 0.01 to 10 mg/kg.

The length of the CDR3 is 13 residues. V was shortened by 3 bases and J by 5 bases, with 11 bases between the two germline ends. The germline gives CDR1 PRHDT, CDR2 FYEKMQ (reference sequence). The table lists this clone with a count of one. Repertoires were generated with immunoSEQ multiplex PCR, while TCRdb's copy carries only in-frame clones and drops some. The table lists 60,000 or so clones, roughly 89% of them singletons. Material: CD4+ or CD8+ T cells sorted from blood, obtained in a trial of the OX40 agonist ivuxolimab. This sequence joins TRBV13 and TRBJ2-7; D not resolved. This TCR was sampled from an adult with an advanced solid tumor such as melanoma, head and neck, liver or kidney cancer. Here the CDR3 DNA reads TGTGCCAGCAGCTTGTTATCGGAGAACGAGCAGTACTTC. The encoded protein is CASSLLSENEQYF.